This is a list of T cell receptor beta chains from one sample in a study of T cells in localized non-small cell lung cancer. Only in-frame clones appear in the TCRdb table, and some are missing; sequencing was by immunoSEQ multiplex PCR. This sample has around 2,000 clones, with more than 15% found just once. The sample consisted of lung tumor tissue, taken before any cancer treatment. These receptors were obtained from a man aged 40 to 70 with stage I squamous cell lung carcinoma. CDR3s include the opening cysteine and the closing phenylalanine or tryptophan. Each record gives: V gene, J gene, CDR3 protein.

>TRBV19|TRBJ2-7
CACRDTGYSEQYF
>TRBV28|TRBJ2-2
CASSLPLGPGELFF
>TRBV4-1|TRBJ1-5
CASSPRSGNQPQHF
>TRBV9|TRBJ2-5
CASSFGLSRDAQYF
>TRBV6-8|TRBJ2-3
CASSDGQGADTQYF
>TRBV6-8|TRBJ2-2
CAVKPAGDLTGELFF
>TRBV28|TRBJ2-7
CASRTPGLELGEQYF
>TRBV11-3|TRBJ2-5
CASSLSPQRWETQYF
>TRBV23-1|TRBJ1-1
CASSLGGGTEAFF
>TRBV11-3|TRBJ2-6
CASSLEASSGANVLTF
>TRBV6-8|TRBJ2-1
CASRRGGGSYNEQFF
>TRBV12-5|TRBJ2-3
CASGLVRSSLEGDTQYF
>TRBV30|TRBJ1-2
CAWSRQDGGYTF
>TRBV19|TRBJ2-5
CASSVGGAETQYF
>TRBV11-3|TRBJ2-7
CASSRLAGTYEQYF
>TRBV6-8|TRBJ2-7
CASSSPYYEQYF
>TRBV28|TRBJ1-5
CASSLWDSRNQPQHF
>TRBV5-1|TRBJ2-7
CASSSTRTSGTPWEQYF
>TRBV11-3|TRBJ1-1
CASSLVSSGGEAFF
>TRBV11-3|TRBJ2-3
CASSLVPGGSTDTQYF
>TRBV11-3|TRBJ2-3
CASSFGQSTDTQYF
>TRBV4-1|TRBJ2-7
CASSRSGQAYEQYF
>TRBV6-8|TRBJ1-2
CASSPSGEPVQLGYTF
>TRBV14|TRBJ2-2
CASGQSRTGELFF
>TRBV23-1|TRBJ1-1
CASSRDRGRRTEAFF
>TRBV30|TRBJ2-5
CASGQQETQYF
>TRBV28|TRBJ1-4
CASGDRARTANEKLFF
>TRBV28|TRBJ2-7
CASSSITGREQYF
>TRBV29-1|TRBJ2-2
CSVGQRTSGTGELFF
>TRBV5-1|TRBJ2-5
CASRNSGAKETQYF
>TRBV6-8|TRBJ1-1
CASRPGTLVGPEAFF
>TRBV5-1|TRBJ1-2
CASSLETPNYGYTF
>TRBV10-2|TRBJ2-1
CASSGGRSTQGNEQFF
>TRBV11-3|TRBJ2-2
CASSSDRGRTGELFF
>TRBV6-8|TRBJ1-1
CASSLGGSLTEAFF
>TRBV5-1|TRBJ2-4
CASSTHQGSRNIQYF
>TRBV11-3|TRBJ2-7
CASSSMDSVVKEQYF
>TRBV6-8|TRBJ2-7
CASSETIEQRVYF
>TRBV28|TRBJ2-3
CASSWGSGRVGDTQYF
>TRBV6-8|TRBJ2-1
CASSYRQGNNEQFF
>TRBV6-8|TRBJ2-3
CASSYRAGGLGTDTQYF
>TRBV9|TRBJ2-2
CASSGGLAGLTGELFF
>TRBV7-6|TRBJ2-5
CASSLIASGGQETQYF
>TRBV14|TRBJ2-1
CASSRLGTFYNEQFF
>TRBV19|TRBJ2-7
CASSISAGGPQLTYEQYF
>TRBV28|TRBJ1-1
CASSSSGGSTEAFF
>TRBV28|TRBJ2-1
CASSSYFDVPGADEQFF
>TRBV4-1|TRBJ2-7
CASSSGLALPYEQYF
>TRBV19|TRBJ2-1
CASSNFQYNEQFF
>TRBV30|TRBJ2-5
CAWEAVKETQYF
>TRBV15|TRBJ2-1
CATSGWTSLRDEQFF
>TRBV11-3|TRBJ2-4
CASSFRTGRNIQYF
>TRBV11-3|TRBJ1-5
CASSQKQGAGARILDQPQHF
>TRBV29-1|TRBJ2-3
CSVAPGQSTDTQYF
>TRBV6-8|TRBJ2-7
CASTRDGLAGDEQYF
>TRBV30|TRBJ1-4
CAWREGDRGAEKLFF
>TRBV9|TRBJ2-5
CASSPTGASGTPQETQYF
>TRBV6-8|TRBJ2-2
CASSQQGTGELFF